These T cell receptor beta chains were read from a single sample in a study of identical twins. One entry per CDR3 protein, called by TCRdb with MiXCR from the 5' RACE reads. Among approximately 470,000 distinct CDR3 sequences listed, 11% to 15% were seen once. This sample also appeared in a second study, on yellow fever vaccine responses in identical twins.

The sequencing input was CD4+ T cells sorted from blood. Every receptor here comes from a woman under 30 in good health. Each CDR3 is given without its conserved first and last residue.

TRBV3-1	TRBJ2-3	ASSQVTSGGAVSY
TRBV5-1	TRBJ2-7	ASSRDTVSLSYEQY
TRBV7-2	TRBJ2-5	ASSHRLSETQY
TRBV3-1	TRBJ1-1	ASSLRQTNTEAF
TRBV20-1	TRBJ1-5	SARDLFNQPQH
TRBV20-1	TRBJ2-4	SAGTNYVRAKNIQY
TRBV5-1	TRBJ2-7	ASTILDGTYEQY
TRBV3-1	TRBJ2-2	ASSPRDRGYTGELF
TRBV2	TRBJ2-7	ASSGFSYEQY
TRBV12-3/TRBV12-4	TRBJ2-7	ASSLNSGKEQY
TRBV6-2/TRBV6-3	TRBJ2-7	ASSYGQGGTYEQY
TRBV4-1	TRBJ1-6	ASSREGAISPLH
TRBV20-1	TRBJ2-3	SAQGQNTDTQY
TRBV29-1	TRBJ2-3	SGGGSLGTDTQY
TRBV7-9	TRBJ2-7	ASSVSRGLEQY
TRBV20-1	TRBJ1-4	SVPQRTPTNEKLF
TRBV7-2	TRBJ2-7	ASSLREGLSEQY
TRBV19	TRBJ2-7	ASSANSGRRMAYEQY
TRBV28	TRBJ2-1	ASSSDSGRGSYNEQF
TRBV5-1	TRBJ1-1	ASSGTGLLTEAF
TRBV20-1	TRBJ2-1	SATRTSGRAEQF
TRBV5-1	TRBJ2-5	ASSTGLAGGPKTQY
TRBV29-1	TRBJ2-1	SVEDLGARYNEQF
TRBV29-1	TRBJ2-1	SVGTSGAEGGQF
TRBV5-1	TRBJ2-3	ASSWVLPDTQY
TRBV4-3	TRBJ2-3	ASSQGRTGSMTDTQY
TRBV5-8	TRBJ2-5	ASSLVLTQETQY
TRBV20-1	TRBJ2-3	SATVASGATDTQY
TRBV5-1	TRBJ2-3	ASSLQGTQY
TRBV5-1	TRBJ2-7	ASSPAKVLAREASYEQY
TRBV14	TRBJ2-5	ASSQYGARTETQY
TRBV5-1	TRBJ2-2	ASSWGGQASTGELF
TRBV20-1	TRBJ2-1	SAREDRVNEQF
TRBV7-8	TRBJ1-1	ASSLATGGRTEAF
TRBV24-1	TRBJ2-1	ATSEPGLAGGYNEQF
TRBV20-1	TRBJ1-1	SARDGDRARAF
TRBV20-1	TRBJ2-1	SARNIRRPGTSYNEQF
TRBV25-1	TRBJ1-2	ASRGNSEGYT
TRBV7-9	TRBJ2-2	ASSLDLPIDTGELF
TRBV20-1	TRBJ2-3	SASGLAGVTQY
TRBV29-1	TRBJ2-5	SVLLGGLFQETQY
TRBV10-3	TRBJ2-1	AITAGTKTGDEQF
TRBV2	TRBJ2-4	TSSQMGSFNSRANIQY
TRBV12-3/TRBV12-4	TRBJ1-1	ASSLVSVNTEAF
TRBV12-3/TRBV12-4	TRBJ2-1	ASSPAGGRYNEQF
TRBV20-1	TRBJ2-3	SARSRTDTQY
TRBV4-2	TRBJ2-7	ASSQGSTSALYEQY
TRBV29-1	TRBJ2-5	SVGYSGTQY
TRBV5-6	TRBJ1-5	ASSLAGGVGPQH
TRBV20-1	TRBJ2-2	SARALAGGLGAGELF
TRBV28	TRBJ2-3	ASSPHTGMGHTQY
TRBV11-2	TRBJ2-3	ASSPRTSGATDTQY
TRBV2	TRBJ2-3	ASSGGLADTQY
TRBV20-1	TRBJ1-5	SASPQDYSNQPQH
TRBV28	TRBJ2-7	ASSGRQGLGNEQY
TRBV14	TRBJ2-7	ASSQGLAGIYEQY
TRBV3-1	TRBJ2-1	ASSQEPGTGRHEQF
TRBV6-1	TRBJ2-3	ASSEAGGQGLLGTQY